The TCR beta chain under discussion was sequenced for a study of T cell responses to AZD1222 COVID-19 vaccine. Here immunoSEQ multiplex PCR was the method, and the copy in TCRdb shows in-frame clones only, minus some. The table records some 100,000 clones, about 90% of them present only once. Trimming shortened V by 6 bases and J by 0 bases, and 10 bases separated the two germline ends. Germline CDR1 and CDR2: MGHRA and YSYEKL. The CDR3 is made up of 14 amino acids. Study results and limitations: Mostly white British, mostly female donors; authors suggested clonal diversity may be underestimated. Just 5 to 7 people given AZD1222 tested seropositive at baseline.

As regards this clone: The antigen is unknown.

The sequence derives from an adult in good health. This chain connects TRBV4-1 to TRBJ2-3; D uncertain. The sample was peripheral blood, taken on day 0 of AZD1222 vaccination. The CDR3 nucleotides are TGCGCCAGCAGTCCAACCTCTAGCACAGATACGCAGTATTTT. Translation gives CASSPTSSTDTQYF.